The sequence of this T cell receptor beta chain was determined in a study of blood T cell repertoires in COVID-19. In the study overall: From the United States, Italy and Spain came samples of acute and convalescent COVID-19. PBMCs, B-cell-depleted T cells, or T cells provided the cDNA or gDNA that made up the material.

Germline CDR1 and CDR2: LNHNV and YYDKDF (reference sequence). Between the trimmed V and J ends, which lost 1 base and 3 bases, there was a span of 7 bases. The CDR3 length is 13 residues. As handled by the study authors: For nucleated cells, counts were estimated from reference gene primer amplification. Here immunoSEQ multiplex PCR was the method, and the copy in TCRdb shows in-frame clones only, minus some. V and J calls and clone size come straight from that table; D and trimming were deduced from the DNA. The repertoire holds 150,000 to 200,000 clones, with 70% to 85% as singletons. This chain connects TRBV15 to TRBJ2-7; the D is unclear. This TCR derives from an elderly woman with acute or convalescent COVID-19. Sample: peripheral blood. DNA of the CDR3: TGTGCCACCAGCAGAGGACACCGCTACGAGCAGTACTTC. Amino acid sequence: CATSRGHRYEQYF.